This T cell receptor beta chain originates from a study of T cell responses to AZD1222 COVID-19 vaccine. On this clone itself: Antigen: not known.

Findings and caveats of the study: Two doses of AZD1222 preceded a rise in Spike-specific TCR breadth and depth. Clonal diversity may have been underestimated in mostly white British donors.

CDR3 length: 14 amino acids. Losses at the gene ends were 3 bases for V and 4 bases for J; bases not matched to a gene: 4. From germline, CDR1 is GTSNPN and CDR2 SVGIG (reference sequence). The data were produced by immunoSEQ multiplex PCR, yet TCRdb's version contains in-frame clones alone and is incomplete. The sample holds tens of thousands of clones; 90% are singletons and the top ten take approximately 4.2%. J is TRBJ1-3 and V is TRBV30; 9 nucleotides align to TRBD1. This TCR derives from an adult in good health. Material: peripheral blood, obtained on day 0 of AZD1222 vaccination. The CDR3 reads CAWRPQGAGNTIYF. In DNA form, the CDR3 reads TGTGCCTGGAGACCACAGGGGGCAGGAAACACCATATATTTT.